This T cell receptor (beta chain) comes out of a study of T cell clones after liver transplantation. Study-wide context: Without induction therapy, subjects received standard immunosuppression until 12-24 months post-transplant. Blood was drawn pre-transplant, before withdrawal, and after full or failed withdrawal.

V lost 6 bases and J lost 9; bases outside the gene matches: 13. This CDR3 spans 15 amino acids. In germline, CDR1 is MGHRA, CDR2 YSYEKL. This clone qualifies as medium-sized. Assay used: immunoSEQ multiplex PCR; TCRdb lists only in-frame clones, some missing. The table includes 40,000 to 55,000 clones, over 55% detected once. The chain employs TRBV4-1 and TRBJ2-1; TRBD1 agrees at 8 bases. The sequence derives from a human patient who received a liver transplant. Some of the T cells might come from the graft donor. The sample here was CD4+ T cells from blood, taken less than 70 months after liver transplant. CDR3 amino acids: CASRGDRGNVGEQFF. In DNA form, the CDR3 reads TGCGCCAGCAGAGGTGACAGGGGCAATGTTGGTGAGCAGTTCTTC.